These 32 T cell receptor beta chains were all obtained from the same sample, sequenced in a study of blood T cell repertoires in COVID-19. Assay used: immunoSEQ multiplex PCR; TCRdb lists only in-frame clones, some missing. This table has about 250,000 clones, 80% to 90% appearing once. Sequencing was performed on PBMCs or T cells enriched from blood (not recorded which). The receptors stem from a middle-aged man who had recovered from COVID-19.

This chain connects TRBV12-3 or TRBV12-4 to TRBJ2-7, with D perhaps TRBD1 (5 bases). The length of the CDR3 is 11 residues. V was clipped by 5 bases and J by 3 bases, with 5 bases between them. Here the CDR3 reads CASSQGYEQYF. In DNA form, the CDR3 reads TGTGCCAGCAGTCAGGGCTACGAGCAGTACTTC.

This clone was counted only a few times. The chain combines TRBV30 with TRBJ1-2, with D tentatively TRBD1 (6 bases). CDR3 length: 12 amino acids. Germline-derived CDR1 and CDR2 are GTSNPN and SVGIG (reference sequence). Deletions cut 8 bases from V and 7 bases from J, with 17 bases between. CDR3 sequence: CARGQGNAGYTF. CDR3 nucleotide sequence: TGTGCCCGCGGGCAGGGGAACGCTGGCTACACCTTC. Looking up the rest from reference TRBV30 and TRBJ1-2 gives the full variable domain: SQTIHQWPATLVQPVGSPLSLECTVEGTSNPNLYWYRQAAGRGLQLLFYSVGIGQISSEVPQNLSASRPQDRQFILSSKKLLLSDSGFYLCARGQGNAGYTFGSGTRLTVV.

The CDR3 region is CATSDSSHEQYF. The CDR3 region has the DNA TGTGCCACCAGTGATTCTTCCCACGAGCAGTACTTC. J is TRBJ2-7 and V is TRBV24-1; D is undetermined. The CDR3 length is 12 residues. V was clipped by 2 bases and J by 5 bases, with 6 bases between them. Per germline, CDR1 KGHDR and CDR2 SFDVKD.

J is TRBJ1-2 and V is TRBV7-2, with a possible D match to TRBD1 (5 bases). V was pared by 2 bases and J by 4 bases, with 11 bases between. The germline V gene encodes CDR1 SGHTA and CDR2 FQGNSA. The CDR3 spans 14 residues. The CDR3 sequence: CASSLTGDGYGYTF. CDR3 sequence (DNA): TGTGCCAGCAGCTTAACGGGGGACGGCTATGGCTACACCTTC.

In this sample, this clone turned up once. V gene TRBV15 combines with J gene TRBJ2-5; no clear D. Trimming shortened V by 0 bases and J by 3 bases, and 2 bases separated the two germline ends. This CDR3 has 12 amino acids. Germline values: CDR1 LNHNV, CDR2 YYDKDF (reference sequence). This CDR3 reads CATSRDKETQYF. CDR3 bases: TGTGCCACCAGCAGAGATAAAGAGACCCAGTACTTC.

V is TRBV19 and J is TRBJ2-7, with a tentative D call TRBD1 (5 bases). CDR1 is LNHDA and CDR2 is SQIVND in the germline V gene (reference sequence). CDR3 length: 16 amino acids. V shed 4 bases and J shed 1 base, with 17 bases lying between them. The CDR3 nucleotides read TGTGCCAGTAGTACGATAGGACAATCGCCATCCTACGAGCAGTACTTC. Protein sequence: CASSTIGQSPSYEQYF. The variable domain in full, with the rest retrieved from reference TRBV19 and TRBJ2-7, is DGGITQSPKYLFRKEGQNVTLSCEQNLNHDAMYWYRQDPGQGLRLIYYSQIVNDFQKGDIAEGYSVSREKKESFPLTVTSAQKNPTAFYLCASSTIGQSPSYEQYFGPGTRLTVT.

The chain couples TRBV5-1 to TRBJ2-7, with D perhaps matching TRBD2 (5 bases). CDR1 SGHRS and CDR2 YFSETQ come from the germline V gene. The CDR3 runs 12 residues. V shed 0 bases and J shed 7 bases, with 8 bases lying between them. DNA for the CDR3: TGCGCCAGCAGCTTGGTCGGGGAAGAGCAGTACTTC. Amino acid sequence: CASSLVGEEQYF. Supplemented by reference TRBV5-1 and TRBJ2-7, the full variable domain reads KAGVTQTPRYLIKTRGQQVTLSCSPISGHRSVSWYQQTPGQGLQFLFEYFSETQRNKGNFPGRFSGRQFSNSRSEMNVSTLELGDSALYLCASSLVGEEQYFGPGTRLTVT.

The genes are TRBV7-2 and TRBJ2-1; D gene unclear. CDR1 is SGHTA and CDR2 is FQGNSA in the germline V gene. The length of the CDR3 is 13 residues. Trimming stripped 6 bases from V and 9 bases from J, with 15 bases between. The CDR3 is CASRTAIAGEQFF. DNA for the CDR3: TGTGCCAGCAGGACCGCAATAGCCGGTGAGCAGTTCTTC.

The chain is built from TRBV14 and TRBJ2-7; 8 bases fit TRBD2. The CDR3 is 16 amino acids. Germline V gives CDR1 SGHDN, CDR2 FVKESK. The junction had 8 bases not matched to a gene; V was cut back by 0 bases and J by 4 bases. The CDR3 DNA is TGTGCCAGCAGCCAAGATGTTCGACTAGCGAGATACGAGCAGTACTTC. It translates to CASSQDVRLARYEQYF.

J is TRBJ1-2 and V is TRBV7-2, with D perhaps TRBD1 (6 bases). V gave up 3 bases and J gave up 8 bases, with 10 bases separating them. The V gene's germline CDR1 is SGHTA and CDR2 FQGNSA. This CDR3 region has 12 residues. The CDR3 nucleotides are TGTGCCAGCAGCTTGGACCAGGGGGGCTACACCTTC. It specifies CASSLDQGGYTF. Supplemented by reference TRBV7-2 and TRBJ1-2, the full variable domain reads GAGVSQSPSNKVTEKGKDVELRCDPISGHTALYWYRQSLGQGLEFLIYFQGNSAPDKSGLPSDRFSAERTGGSVSTLTIQRTQQEDSAVYLCASSLDQGGYTFGSGTRLTVV.

J is TRBJ2-7 and V is TRBV30, with 8 bases identical to TRBD2. CDR3 length: 14 amino acids. The trim removed 6 bases at V and 4 bases at J, leaving 11 bases unmatched. In germline, CDR1 is GTSNPN, CDR2 SVGIG (reference sequence). The CDR3 coding sequence is TGTGCCTGCCACTCCCCCGCGGGAGGTTACGAGCAGTACTTC. It yields the protein CACHSPAGGYEQYF.

The CDR3 sequence is CASSYGTANTGELFF. In DNA, the CDR3 is TGTGCCAGCAGTTACGGGACTGCTAACACCGGGGAGCTGTTTTTT. The chain links TRBV6-5 to TRBJ2-2, with D possibly being TRBD2 (6 bases). The CDR3 extends over 15 amino acids. Germline lookup yields CDR1 MNHEY and CDR2 SVGAGI. V lost 2 bases and J lost 2, with 9 bases in between.

This chain connects TRBV7-2 to TRBJ1-2; D possibly corresponds to TRBD1 (6 bases). The CDR3 has 16 residues. CDR1 SGHTA and CDR2 FQGNSA come from the germline V gene. V was clipped by 1 base and J by 6 bases, with 18 bases between them. In DNA form, the CDR3 reads TGTGCCAGCAGCTTAGAAAATAGAGGGGGTGTAGATGGCTACACCTTC. It codes for CASSLENRGGVDGYTF.

V is TRBV5-4 and J is TRBJ2-7; the D gene is possibly TRBD2 (6 bases). Germline V lookup: CDR1 SGHNT, CDR2 YYREEE (reference sequence). V gave up 3 bases and J gave up 2 bases, with 12 bases separating them. The CDR3 extends over 14 amino acids. For the CDR3, the DNA is TGTGCCAGCAGCTCCCGGGGACTCACCTACGAGCAGTACTTC. Translating it yields CASSSRGLTYEQYF.

This rearrangement joins TRBV28 to TRBJ2-7; a possible D gene is TRBD1 (6 bases). The CDR3 has 19 residues. V was clipped by 1 base and J by 5 bases, with 27 bases between them. CDR1 and CDR2 (germline): MDHEN, SYDVKM. The CDR3 is CASSLYSRGSSLTDDEQYF. For the CDR3, the DNA is TGTGCCAGCAGTTTATATAGCAGGGGCAGCTCCCTTACCGATGACGAGCAGTACTTC.

This chain links TRBV24-1 with TRBJ2-7; 8 bases line up with TRBD1. CDR1 is KGHDR and CDR2 is SFDVKD in the germline V gene. The CDR3 sequence is 14 residues long. V trimming: 3 bases; J trimming: 1 base; junction bases outside the gene matches: 1. CDR3 nucleotide sequence: TGTGCCACCAGTGATAGGACAGGGTCCTACGAGCAGTACTTC. Protein product: CATSDRTGSYEQYF.

CDR3 sequence reads: CASSSPLRGTYEQYF. In nucleotides, the CDR3 is TGTGCCAGCAGCTCGCCCCTGCGGGGAACCTACGAGCAGTACTTC. V gene TRBV7-8 combines with J gene TRBJ2-7; D perhaps matches TRBD2 (6 bases). V gave up 4 bases and J gave up 2 bases, with 15 bases separating them. The CDR3 has 15 amino acids. The germline gives CDR1 SGHVS, CDR2 FQNEAQ.

This rearrangement joins TRBV2 to TRBJ2-7; 11 bases are a match to TRBD2. The CDR3 runs to 15 residues. Per germline, CDR1 SNHLY and CDR2 FYNNEI. The ends lost 1 base at V and 3 bases at J; junction bases unmatched: 2. In DNA, the CDR3 is TGTGCCAGCAGTGAAGTAGCGGGGGGGGGCTACGAGCAGTACTTC. Translation: CASSEVAGGGYEQYF.

The J gene is TRBJ2-1, the V gene TRBV7-3; D is uncertain. The CDR3 spans 13 residues. Trimming cost V 0 bases and J 7 bases, with 7 bases left between them. Per the germline V gene, CDR1 is SGHTA and CDR2 is FQGTGA. The CDR3 sequence is CASSLTSLNEQFF. CDR3 sequence (DNA): TGTGCCAGCAGCTTAACTAGCTTAAATGAGCAGTTCTTC.

The chain carries TRBV27 and TRBJ1-2; 9 bases are shared with TRBD1. V trimming: 6 bases; J trimming: 6 bases; junction bases outside the gene matches: 8. Germline V lookup: CDR1 MNHEY, CDR2 SMNVEV (reference sequence). CDR3 length: 14 amino acids. CDR3 in DNA: TGTGCCAGCAGAACAGGGGGCGCCGGGGATGGCTACACCTTC. It specifies CASRTGGAGDGYTF.

The genes are TRBV11-2 and TRBJ2-7; 8 nucleotides agree with TRBD1. The CDR3 is 17 residues long. The V gene's germline CDR1 is SGHAT and CDR2 FQNNGV. V lost 1 base, J lost 2 bases, and 10 bases stayed unmatched. This chain's CDR3 is CASSLAAGRGLAYEQYF. The CDR3 nucleotides are TGTGCCAGCAGCTTAGCGGCAGGCAGGGGGCTGGCCTACGAGCAGTACTTC.

In regard to this clone: Other DNA sequences of this sample code for an identical CDR3. V and J are TRBV10-3 and TRBJ2-2; the match to TRBD2 covers 15 bases. CDR1 and CDR2 (germline): ENHRY, SYGVKD. The V segment lost 6 bases and the J segment 5 bases; nucleotides outside the gene matches: 4. The CDR3 spans 16 residues. CDR3 amino acids: CAISGLAGGPTGELFF. CDR3 nucleotides: TGTGCCATCAGCGGACTAGCGGGAGGGCCGACCGGGGAGCTGTTTTTT.

The chain has TRBV30 and TRBJ1-1; 8 bases fit TRBD1. The CDR3 runs 12 residues. Germline V gene lookup returns CDR1 GTSNPN and CDR2 SVGIG (reference sequence). The trim removed 3 bases at V and 11 bases at J, leaving 8 bases unmatched. The CDR3 sequence: CAWSGQGKKAFF. The CDR3 DNA follows: TGTGCCTGGAGCGGACAGGGAAAGAAGGCTTTCTTT.

This clone was counted a single time. The V and J genes are TRBV10-3 and TRBJ1-2; D unresolved. The CDR3 runs 12 residues. CDR1 ENHRY and CDR2 SYGVKD come from the germline V gene. The ends were cut back, 9 bases at V and 7 bases at J, with 15 bases in the middle. The CDR3 DNA sequence: TGTGCCATTCGCCCCGAGTCTCTTGGCTACACCTTC. Encoded protein: CAIRPESLGYTF.

V is TRBV5-1 and J is TRBJ1-6; possibly TRBD1 for D (5 bases). Per germline, CDR1 SGHRS and CDR2 YFSETQ. This CDR3 is built from 17 residues. V lost 0 bases and J lost 5, with 15 bases in between. Written as DNA, the CDR3 is TGCGCCAGCAGCTTGGCCGACCGGACACCTAATAATTCACCCCTCCACTTT. Translated, it gives CASSLADRTPNNSPLHF.

This chain connects TRBV5-4 to TRBJ2-7, with 9 positions matching TRBD1. CDR1 is SGHNT and CDR2 is YYREEE in the germline V gene (reference sequence). V lost 0 bases and J lost 5; bases outside the gene matches: 6. This CDR3 has 15 residues. CDR3 DNA: TGTGCCAGCAGCTTGGGGGGACAGGGTGTGGACGAGCAGTACTTC. Translating gives CASSLGGQGVDEQYF.

J is TRBJ2-1 and V is TRBV5-1, with 10 bases identical to TRBD2. Germline assignment: CDR1 SGHRS and CDR2 YFSETQ. The CDR3 contains 15 residues. After removal of 0 bases from V and 13 bases from J, the junction contained 10 bases not matched to a gene. CDR3 nucleotide sequence: TGCGCCAGCAGCTTGGCCTCTAGCGGGGGCACGACCCAGTTCTTC. Protein product: CASSLASSGGTTQFF.

Concerning this clone itself: Other DNA sequences in the same sample also yield this CDR3. The genes are TRBV19 and TRBJ2-7; D might be TRBD2 (5 bases). CDR1 is LNHDA, CDR2 SQIVND, per germline (reference sequence). The V gene lost 3 bases and the J gene lost 0 bases, with 6 bases spanning the gap. The CDR3 totals 13 residues. Here the CDR3 reads CASSITSSYEQYF. DNA of the CDR3: TGTGCCAGTAGTATTACTAGCTCCTACGAGCAGTACTTC.

The DNA for the CDR3 is TGTGCCAGCAGCCAAGGGACAGGGGGTTTCGCGTATGGCTACACCTTC. Its protein is CASSQGTGGFAYGYTF. The chain is built from TRBV3-1 (or the pseudogene TRBV3-2) and TRBJ1-2; the match to TRBD1 covers 10 bases. The CDR3 runs 16 residues. Per germline, CDR1 LGHDT and CDR2 YNNKEL (reference sequence). V dropped 1 base and J dropped 5; count of bases not matched to a gene: 7.

The sample holds one count of this clone. This chain links TRBV7-9 with TRBJ1-2, with D unresolved. Trimming pared 1 base from V and 1 base from J, leaving 10 bases between. Germline values: CDR1 SEHNR, CDR2 FQNEAQ (reference sequence). The CDR3 is 15 amino acids. The CDR3 region has the DNA TGTGCCAGCAGCTTAGGCTTGAGTCTTAACTATGGCTACACCTTC. Its protein product is CASSLGLSLNYGYTF. The variable domain in full, completed from reference TRBV7-9 and TRBJ1-2, reads DTGVSQNPRHKITKRGQNVTFRCDPISEHNRLYWYRQTLGQGPEFLTYFQNEAQLEKSRLLSDRFSAERPKGSFSTLEIQRTEQGDSAMYLCASSLGLSLNYGYTFGSGTRLTVV.

The V call is TRBV3-1 (or the pseudogene TRBV3-2), the J call TRBJ2-3, with 16 bases aligning to TRBD2. V was pared by 1 base and J by 0 bases, with 7 bases of the junction left unmatched. The CDR3 extends over 20 amino acids. The germline V gene has CDR1 LGHDT and CDR2 YNNKEL (reference sequence). The CDR3 DNA reads TGTGCCAGCAGCCAAGTTGGAGGGACTAGCGGGAGGGAGAGCACAGATACGCAGTATTTT. This codes for CASSQVGGTSGRESTDTQYF.

The chain recombines TRBV18 with TRBJ1-1; 8 bases agree with TRBD1. The junction had 10 bases not matched to a gene; V was cut back by 4 bases and J by 3 bases. CDR3 length: 16 residues. CDR1 is KGHSH and CDR2 is LQKENI in the germline V gene. The CDR3 coding sequence is TGTGCCAGCTCACTACTCAGGGGGCGAGGGGACACTGAAGCTTTCTTT. Translated: CASSLLRGRGDTEAFF.